Presented here are 10 T cell receptor beta chains from one specimen sequenced in a study of blood T cell repertoires in COVID-19. Sequenced by immunoSEQ multiplex PCR; TCRdb stores in-frame clones only, minus some. The table includes some 200,000 clones, 65% to 90% detected once. Sequencing input: peripheral blood. These receptors were obtained from a middle-aged man with active or convalescent COVID-19.

Comments on this clone: One junction end does not reproduce the germline sequence, and a read error may be involved. The sample contains more than one DNA sequence encoding this CDR3. The chain has TRBV4-3 and TRBJ1-2, with 10 bases matching TRBD1. Germline CDR1 is LGHNA and CDR2 is YSLEER. The CDR3 is 16 amino acids. CDR3 DNA sequence: TGCGCTAGCAGCCGGACAGGGGGGGAGAAACGAAATGGCTACACCTTC. Residues: CASSRTGGEKRNGYTF.

V gene TRBV29-1 combines with J gene TRBJ2-1, with a tentative D call TRBD2 (5 bases). The CDR3 has 14 residues. The germline V and J ends were trimmed by 2 bases and 0 bases, with 8 bases remaining between them. Germline CDR1 is SQVTM and CDR2 is ANQGSEA. CDR3 in amino acids: CSVEWRSSYNEQFF. DNA of the CDR3: TGCAGCGTTGAATGGAGGAGCTCCTACAATGAGCAGTTCTTC.

The rearrangement uses TRBV7-8 and TRBJ2-5; 14 bases are shared with TRBD2. The CDR3 spans 17 residues. Germline assignment: CDR1 SGHVS and CDR2 FQNEAQ. The ends lost 5 bases at V and 5 bases at J; junction bases unmatched: 10. CDR3 in amino acids: CASSTRLAGGLEETQYF. In DNA, the CDR3 is TGTGCCAGCAGCACCCGACTAGCGGGGGGGTTGGAGGAGACCCAGTACTTC.

This chain links TRBV5-4 with TRBJ2-1, with TRBD2 matching 7 bases. CDR1 is SGHNT and CDR2 is YYREEE in the germline V gene (reference sequence). The CDR3 covers 15 residues. Losses at the gene ends were 1 base for V and 6 bases for J; bases not matched to a gene: 7. CDR3 nucleotides: TGTGCCAGCAGCTTGTCGGGGGGTTCTTTCAATGAGCAGTTCTTC. The encoded protein is CASSLSGGSFNEQFF. Based on the CDR3 plus reference TRBV5-4 and TRBJ2-1, the full variable domain is ETGVTQSPTHLIKTRGQQVTLRCSSQSGHNTVSWYQQALGQGPQFIFQYYREEENGRGNFPPRFSGLQFPNYSSELNVNALELDDSALYLCASSLSGGSFNEQFFGPGTRLTVL.

J is TRBJ2-2 and V is TRBV2; TRBD2 matches at 12 bases. This CDR3 has 16 amino acids. Germline lookup yields CDR1 SNHLY and CDR2 FYNNEI. V was clipped by 5 bases and J by 4 bases; unmatched bases: 5. CDR3 sequence (DNA): TGTGCCAGCAGTACTAGCGGGGGGCGTAGCACCGGGGAGCTGTTTTTT. Translated, it gives CASSTSGGRSTGELFF.

In this sample, this clone turned up a few times. The chain couples TRBV13 to TRBJ2-7; maybe TRBD1 (5 bases). The V end lost 3 bases, the J end lost 3 bases, and 12 bases lay between the germline ends. The CDR3 extends over 14 amino acids. The germline CDR1 and CDR2 sequences are PRHDT and FYEKMQ (reference sequence). The CDR3 loop reads CASSFMTDYYEQYV. The DNA of the CDR3 is TGTGCCAGCAGCTTTATGACAGATTACTACGAGCAGTACGTC.

CDR3 sequence (DNA): TGCGCCAGCAGCTTGGGAGGGGGGGCCTTCCAAGAGACCCAGTACTTC. It specifies CASSLGGGAFQETQYF. The rearrangement uses TRBV5-1 and TRBJ2-5; perhaps TRBD2 as D (7 bases). Between the trimmed V and J ends, which lost 0 bases and 1 base, there was a span of 13 bases. This CDR3 region has 16 residues. Germline-derived CDR1 and CDR2 are SGHRS and YFSETQ.

V and J are TRBV19 and TRBJ1-5, with a tentative D call TRBD1 (5 bases). Trimming stripped 5 bases from V and 3 bases from J, with 17 bases between. CDR1 is LNHDA, CDR2 SQIVND, per germline (reference sequence). The CDR3 totals 16 residues. The chain's CDR3 is CASSDHRYRPNQPQHF. The CDR3, as DNA: TGTGCCAGTAGTGACCACAGGTATCGGCCCAATCAGCCCCAGCATTTT.

Worth noting for this clone: This specimen includes other DNA sequences encoding the same CDR3. This rearrangement joins TRBV19 to TRBJ1-1; TRBD1 agrees at 11 bases. The length of the CDR3 is 14 residues. Germline V gives CDR1 LNHDA, CDR2 SQIVND (reference sequence). J lost 5 bases, V lost 5 bases, and 4 bases had no gene match. The DNA for the CDR3 is TGTGCCAGTAGTTTGGGACAGGGGGGAACTGAAGCTTTCTTT. Protein: CASSLGQGGTEAFF.

CDR3 region: CASSIHRVTNEKLFF. CDR3 nucleotides: TGTGCCAGCAGTATTCACAGGGTAACTAATGAAAAACTGTTTTTT. This rearrangement joins TRBV6-5 to TRBJ1-4; maybe TRBD1 (6 bases). The V gene's germline CDR1 is MNHEY and CDR2 SVGAGI. CDR3 length equals 15 residues. Trimming removed 5 bases from V and 1 base from J, with 11 bases in between.